The 12 T cell receptor beta chains reported below all come from one sample, sequenced in a study of cytotoxic CD8 clonotypes in ibrutinib-treated CLL. Profiled with immunoSEQ multiplex PCR; TCRdb holds only in-frame clones, not every one. This table has under 150,000 clones, around 90% appearing once. Sequencing was performed on PBMCs, taken after 12 months of ibrutinib treatment. The source of these receptors is a human donor with chronic lymphocytic leukemia.

The chain links TRBV10-3 to TRBJ2-1; no firm D call. The V end was cut by 4 bases, the J end by 8 bases, with 9 bases between. Germline assignment: CDR1 ENHRY and CDR2 SYGVKD. This CDR3 is built from 12 residues. The CDR3 spells CAISGLVDEQFF. The CDR3 coding sequence is TGTGCCATCAGTGGCCTAGTCGATGAGCAGTTCTTC.

This chain links TRBV30 with TRBJ2-1; D unresolved. V lost 3 bases, J lost 9 bases, and 9 bases lay in between. CDR3 length equals 11 residues. Germline V lookup: CDR1 GTSNPN, CDR2 SVGIG (reference sequence). The CDR3 coding sequence is TGTGCCTGGAGGCCCCAGATTGAGCAGTTCTTC. It codes for CAWRPQIEQFF.

Here the CDR3 reads CASSSGGGNTGELFF. CDR3 DNA: TGTGCCAGCAGTTCCGGGGGAGGCAACACCGGGGAGCTGTTTTTT. The chain recombines TRBV28 with TRBJ2-2; maybe TRBD2 (6 bases). Germline-derived CDR1 and CDR2 are MDHEN and SYDVKM. Trimming stripped 4 bases from V and 2 bases from J, with 11 bases between. The CDR3 extends over 15 amino acids.

The chain employs TRBV7-2 and TRBJ2-3; TRBD2 might be the D (6 bases). CDR1 is SGHTA, CDR2 FQGNSA, per germline. Trimming took 6 bases from V and 4 from J, leaving 17 bases between them. CDR3 length: 15 residues. This CDR3 is CASSQAGGVADTQYF. CDR3 sequence (DNA): TGTGCCAGCAGTCAGGCCGGGGGAGTAGCAGATACGCAGTATTTT.

The J gene is TRBJ2-7, the V gene TRBV19, with 7 nucleotides matching TRBD1. Trimming took 6 bases from V and 0 from J; bases not matched to a gene: 2. Germline V CDR1 and CDR2: LNHDA, SQIVND (reference sequence). This CDR3 has 13 residues. CDR3: CASRGTASYEQYF. As DNA, the CDR3 is TGTGCCAGTAGAGGGACAGCCTCCTACGAGCAGTACTTC.

The chain recombines TRBV14 with TRBJ2-7; D unclear. CDR1 and CDR2 (germline): SGHDN, FVKESK. The CDR3 loop spans 12 amino acids. Trimming took off 3 bases at V and 5 bases at J, with 8 bases between the two ends. CDR3 nucleotide sequence: TGTGCCAGCAGCCACTTGATCCACGAGCAGTACTTC. Translating it yields CASSHLIHEQYF.

This CDR3 reads CASSVVGGRGEQYF. In nucleotides, the CDR3 is TGTGCCAGCAGCGTAGTGGGCGGAAGGGGCGAGCAGTACTTC. The V call is TRBV9, the J call TRBJ2-7, with D possibly matching TRBD1 (5 bases). Trimming left V 0 bases short and J 6 bases short, with 13 bases between. Germline-derived CDR1 and CDR2 are SGDLS and YYNGEE. The CDR3 is made up of 14 amino acids. Drawing the rest from reference TRBV9 and TRBJ2-7, the complete variable domain is DSGVTQTPKHLITATGQRVTLRCSPRSGDLSVYWYQQSLDQGLQFLIQYYNGEERAKGNILERFSAQQFPDLHSELNLSSLELGDSALYFCASSVVGGRGEQYFGPGTRLTVT.

The genes are TRBV27 and TRBJ1-2, with no clear D. Germline CDR1 and CDR2: MNHEY and SMNVEV (reference sequence). The CDR3 consists of 14 residues. V shed 5 bases and J shed 2 bases, with 12 bases lying between them. The CDR3: CASSTHRANYGYTF. The CDR3, as DNA: TGTGCCAGCAGTACCCACAGAGCCAACTATGGCTACACCTTC.

As for this clone: One end of the junction does not line up with germline, which may come from a read error. The chain recombines TRBV20-1 with TRBJ1-1; D might be TRBD1 (5 bases). CDR1 is DFQATT, CDR2 SNEGSKA, per germline (reference sequence). The CDR3 length is 8 residues. The CDR3 DNA is TGCAGTGCGACCGGGGGACTTTTT. Its translation is CSATGGLF.

J is TRBJ2-1 and V is TRBV28, with a possible D match to TRBD2 (6 bases). Germline V gene sequence: CDR1 MDHEN, CDR2 SYDVKM. The V and J ends lost 5 bases and 10 bases respectively, with 12 bases between them. The length of the CDR3 is 12 residues. The CDR3 sequence is CASSGLRGEQFF. The DNA of the CDR3 is TGTGCCAGCAGTGGGCTCCGGGGGGAGCAGTTCTTC.

J is TRBJ2-1 and V is TRBV7-9; D perhaps matches TRBD2 (6 bases). Germline CDR1 reads SEHNR; CDR2 reads FQNEAQ (reference sequence). This CDR3 region has 14 residues. The V end lost 3 bases, the J end lost 8 bases, and 14 bases lay between the germline ends. CDR3 amino acids: CASSLLRELHEQFF. DNA of the CDR3: TGTGCCAGCAGCTTGCTACGGGAGTTACATGAGCAGTTCTTC.

This rearrangement joins TRBV6-5 to TRBJ1-6; TRBD1 is a possible D gene (5 bases). CDR1 is MNHEY and CDR2 is SVGAGI in the germline V gene. The V and J ends lost 1 base and 7 bases respectively, with 14 bases between them. The CDR3 spans 16 residues. In DNA form, the CDR3 reads TGTGCCAGCAGTTACTTCGCGAGCAGGGCAAATTCACCCCTCCACTTT. Its protein is CASSYFASRANSPLHF.